These 10 T cell receptor beta chains came from one sample sequenced in a study of T cell responses to AZD1222 COVID-19 vaccine. The data were produced by immunoSEQ multiplex PCR, yet TCRdb's version contains in-frame clones alone and is incomplete. The sample has about 140,000 clones; about 91% are singletons. The sample was peripheral blood, taken on day 0 of AZD1222 vaccination. These receptors were collected from an adult in good health.

This chain uses TRBV28 with TRBJ1-1, with 8 positions matching TRBD1. The trim removed 4 bases at V and 3 bases at J, leaving 7 bases unmatched. Germline V gives CDR1 MDHEN, CDR2 SYDVKM. The CDR3 is made up of 15 amino acids. CDR3 bases: TGTGCCAGCAGTTCACCCGACAGGGGAGACACTGAAGCTTTCTTT. Translated: CASSSPDRGDTEAFF.

Details on this clone: The junction does not match germline at one end; this may be a read error. V gene TRBV5-5 combines with J gene TRBJ2-1, with 9 bases aligning to TRBD2. The germline gives CDR1 SGHKS, CDR2 YYEKEE (reference sequence). The CDR3 runs 15 residues. The CDR3 sequence is CASTLILAGSNEQFF. The CDR3 region has the DNA TGTGCCAGCACCTTGATCCTAGCGGGAAGCAATGAGCAGTTCTTC.

The chain links TRBV7-2 to TRBJ2-7; 10 bases are shared with TRBD1. The CDR3 runs 18 residues. With 5 bases clipped from V and 0 bases from J, the junction kept 13 bases outside the gene matches. The germline CDR1 and CDR2 sequences are SGHTA and FQGNSA. CDR3 amino acids: CASSTPDRGIRSSYEQYF. CDR3 nucleotide sequence: TGTGCCAGCAGCACTCCGGACAGGGGGATACGTAGCTCCTACGAGCAGTACTTC.

J is TRBJ1-1 and V is TRBV28, with D perhaps TRBD1 (5 bases). From germline, CDR1 is MDHEN and CDR2 SYDVKM. CDR3 length equals 17 residues. Deletions cut 2 bases from V and 2 bases from J, with 18 bases between. This chain's CDR3 is CASSLGQGKKKNTEAFF. DNA of the CDR3: TGTGCCAGCAGTTTAGGTCAGGGCAAGAAAAAAAACACTGAAGCTTTCTTT.

The CDR3 loop reads CASRGEAGNTGELFF. The CDR3 DNA sequence: TGTGCCAGCAGAGGCGAAGCGGGAAACACCGGGGAGCTGTTTTTT. V gene TRBV6-5 combines with J gene TRBJ2-2, with TRBD2 matching over 7 bases. CDR3 length: 15 amino acids. Unmatched junction bases numbered 6, after V lost 6 bases and J lost 2 bases. Germline V lookup: CDR1 MNHEY, CDR2 SVGAGI.

DNA for the CDR3: TGTGCCAGCAGCTTAGCAGGACAGACGAACACTGAAGCTTTCTTT. Translating it yields CASSLAGQTNTEAFF. The chain employs TRBV7-9 and TRBJ1-1; D perhaps matches TRBD1 (6 bases). The germline V gene encodes CDR1 SEHNR and CDR2 FQNEAQ (reference sequence). CDR3 length: 15 amino acids. V was pared by 0 bases and J by 1 base, with 9 bases between.

The chain joins TRBV5-4 to TRBJ2-3; D uncertain. V was clipped by 0 bases and J by 6 bases, with 5 bases between them. Looked up from germline, CDR1 is SGHNT and CDR2 is YYREEE (reference sequence). CDR3 length equals 12 residues. The CDR3 sequence is CASSLGRDTQYF. CDR3 DNA: TGTGCCAGCAGCTTGGGTCGGGATACGCAGTATTTT.

The chain has TRBV6-4 and TRBJ2-2; possibly TRBD1 or TRBD2 for D (5 bases each). V was pared by 3 bases and J by 3 bases, with 5 bases between. CDR1 is MRHNA, CDR2 SNTAGT, per germline. The CDR3 sequence is 13 residues long. CDR3 in amino acids: CASSEGDTGELFF. In DNA, the CDR3 is TGTGCCAGCAGTGAGGGGGACACCGGGGAGCTGTTTTTT.

This clone has just one count. The chain employs TRBV30 and TRBJ1-5; D is unclear. Germline CDR1 reads GTSNPN; CDR2 reads SVGIG (reference sequence). The germline V and J ends were trimmed by 2 bases and 0 bases, with 5 bases remaining between them. The CDR3 has 13 residues. CDR3 sequence reads: CAWSQNSNQPQHF. The CDR3 DNA follows: TGTGCCTGGAGTCAGAATAGCAATCAGCCCCAGCATTTT.

The chain recombines TRBV19 with TRBJ1-2, with D hard to call. Trimming shortened V by 3 bases and J by 8 bases, and 19 bases separated the two germline ends. The CDR3 extends over 15 amino acids. Germline V gene data show CDR1 as LNHDA and CDR2 as SQIVND (reference sequence). Written as DNA, the CDR3 is TGTGCCAGTAGTATTCACGGGCTCCTGATGAGGGGCTACACCTTC. Its protein product is CASSIHGLLMRGYTF.